This T cell receptor (beta chain) originates from a study of blood T cell repertoires in COVID-19. The wider study: Nucleic acid was either cDNA or gDNA, and it came from T cells, B-cell-depleted T cells, or PBMCs.

Trimming took off 5 bases at V and 4 bases at J, with 7 bases between the two ends. This CDR3 contains 11 residues. CDR1 is DFQATT and CDR2 is SNEGSKA in the germline V gene (reference sequence). Original methodology: Using reference gene primer amplification, nucleated cell counts were estimated. The protocol was immunoSEQ multiplex PCR, while the TCRdb copy is restricted to in-frame clones and leaves out a portion. That table supplies the V and J calls and clone size; D and trimming were determined from the DNA. The sample comprises under 350,000 clones, 85% to 90% of which are singletons, and roughly 5% rests with the top ten.

Input material: peripheral blood. The TCR originated in a middle-aged man with acute or convalescent COVID-19. This sequence joins TRBV20-1 and TRBJ2-3; D is ambiguous. CDR3 loop: CSAGSADTQYF. The CDR3, as DNA: TGCAGTGCTGGCTCCGCAGATACGCAGTATTTT.